Below are 16 T cell receptor beta chains sequenced from a single sample in a study of T cell repertoires in cytomegalovirus infection. No antigens are known for them. TCRdb itself ran the reads through MiXCR, one entry per CDR3 protein. In the table there are 750,000 to 950,000 distinct CDR3 sequences, roughly 28% of which are singletons. The sequencing here drew on cultured CD8+ T cells from PBMCs, taken from culture after CMV antigen stimulation. All receptors derive from a human donor in good health (CMV status not recorded). Some clones in this sample may be carry-over from other donors' samples.

This clonotype occurred many times. The CDR3 spells CASSKDSLDSPLHF. As DNA, the CDR3 is TGTGCCAGCAGCAAGGACAGCCTCGATTCACCCCTCCACTTT. This chain links TRBV5-4 with TRBJ1-6; possible D gene TRBD1, 6 bases. The germline V gene has CDR1 SGHNT and CDR2 YYREEE (reference sequence). V lost 4 bases to trimming and J lost 8 bases, with 13 bases between them. The CDR3 has 14 residues.

This clonotype was observed a handful of times. J is TRBJ1-2 and V is TRBV5-4; 9 nucleotides match TRBD1. The CDR3 length is 16 residues. Germline V gene sequence: CDR1 SGHNT, CDR2 YYREEE (reference sequence). V was clipped by 4 bases and J by 1 base; unmatched bases: 8. CDR3 nucleotide sequence: TGTGCCAGCAGCCAGGCCGGGACAGGGATTAACTATGGCTACACCTTC. Amino acids: CASSQAGTGINYGYTF.

This clonotype was picked up a small number of times. This chain joins TRBV6-6 and TRBJ2-7; 8 nucleotides match TRBD2. This CDR3 is 13 amino acids long. CDR1 MNHNY and CDR2 SVGAGI come from the germline V gene (reference sequence). V trimming: 5 bases; J trimming: 5 bases; junction bases outside the gene matches: 5. The CDR3 spells CASSPRGGDEQYV. DNA of the CDR3: TGTGCCAGCAGTCCTCGGGGGGGGGACGAGCAGTACGTC.

The chain employs TRBV6-4 and TRBJ1-1; D remains unclear. Trimming took off 0 bases at V and 1 base at J, with 12 bases between the two ends. CDR3 length: 16 residues. Germline V gene sequence: CDR1 MRHNA, CDR2 SNTAGT. DNA for the CDR3: TGTGCCAGCAGTGACTCGGCATCGGTTAAGAACACTGAAGCTTTCTTT. It codes for CASSDSASVKNTEAFF.

This clonotype was counted a few times. The J gene is TRBJ2-1, the V gene TRBV4-1; D may be TRBD1 (5 bases). CDR1 is MGHRA, CDR2 YSYEKL, per germline. The CDR3 contains 15 residues. V was pared by 1 base and J by 8 bases, with 15 bases between. CDR3 nucleotides: TGCGCCAGCAGCCAAGTCCGACAGATGAGCTATGAGCAGTTCTTC. Translation gives CASSQVRQMSYEQFF.

The chain links TRBV15 to TRBJ2-3, with a weak D call TRBD2 (6 bases). The CDR3 runs to 13 residues. V lost 10 bases and J lost 6, with 17 bases in between. Germline loops: CDR1 LNHNV, CDR2 YYDKDF (reference sequence). The CDR3 reads CAIPGVSGDTQYF. The CDR3 coding sequence is TGTGCCATCCCGGGGGTTTCGGGGGATACGCAGTATTTT.

V usage is TRBV28 and J usage is TRBJ2-3; tentative D call: TRBD1 (5 bases). This CDR3 is 15 amino acids long. Germline-derived CDR1 and CDR2 are MDHEN and SYDVKM. The V and J ends lost 8 bases and 0 bases respectively, with 15 bases between them. CDR3 in DNA: TGTGCCAGCGGACCGACAGATACTAGCACAGATACGCAGTATTTT. Translation: CASGPTDTSTDTQYF.

The CDR3 spells CASSLPGAGETQYF. CDR3 in DNA: TGTGCCAGCAGCTTACCCGGGGCGGGGGAGACCCAGTACTTC. This sequence joins TRBV7-9 and TRBJ2-5, with TRBD2 as a possible D gene (6 bases). The CDR3 sequence is 14 residues long. Trimming stripped 2 bases from V and 5 bases from J, with 12 bases between. Per germline, CDR1 SEHNR and CDR2 FQNEAQ (reference sequence).

This clonotype was seen repeatedly, ten times or more. This chain joins TRBV7-6 and TRBJ2-3, with D possibly called TRBD1 or TRBD2 (5 bases each). V gave up 2 bases and J gave up 1 base, with 13 bases separating them. The CDR3 contains 16 residues. CDR1 is SGHVS and CDR2 is FNYEAQ in the germline V gene. The CDR3 coding sequence is TGTGCCAGCAGCTTATTACCGAGGGGAGGCACAGATACGCAGTATTTT. Translation: CASSLLPRGGTDTQYF.

This chain joins TRBV6-1 and TRBJ1-2; perhaps TRBD1 as D (6 bases). This CDR3 is built from 14 residues. The germline CDR1 and CDR2 sequences are MNHNS and SASEGT. The V and J ends lost 6 bases and 9 bases respectively, with 20 bases between them. The CDR3 nucleotides are TGTGCCAGCAGCCCGCCGGGGGCCGGCTTAAGCTACACCTTC. This sequence encodes CASSPPGAGLSYTF.

The gene calls are TRBV5-1 and TRBJ1-2, with TRBD1 identical over 9 bases. The CDR3 extends over 15 amino acids. Trimming took 4 bases from V and 2 from J; bases not matched to a gene: 6. Germline V gene sequence: CDR1 SGHRS, CDR2 YFSETQ. The CDR3 spells CASSHQDRGNYGYTF. CDR3 DNA sequence: TGCGCCAGCAGCCATCAGGACAGGGGCAACTATGGCTACACCTTC.

The V gene is TRBV24-1, the J gene TRBJ1-1, with D possibly TRBD1 on 6 matching bases. Germline-derived CDR1 and CDR2 are KGHDR and SFDVKD. The CDR3 has 13 residues. V was cut by 7 bases and J by 1 base, with 9 bases left in between. CDR3 protein: CATRVGGNTEAFF. The CDR3 region has the DNA TGTGCCACCAGAGTAGGGGGGAACACTGAAGCTTTCTTT.

The rearrangement links TRBV27 to TRBJ2-3; D call uncertain. Germline CDR1 MNHEY, CDR2 SMNVEV (reference sequence). This CDR3 has 16 amino acids. Between the trimmed V and J ends, which lost 5 bases and 4 bases, there was a span of 19 bases. CDR3 residues: CASSITQQVWPDTQYF. The CDR3 DNA is TGTGCCAGCAGTATAACCCAGCAGGTTTGGCCAGATACGCAGTATTTT.

The chain is built from TRBV4-1 and TRBJ1-1; D perhaps matches TRBD1 (6 bases). This CDR3 comprises 15 residues. Trimming removed 4 bases at V and 2 bases at J, with 14 bases between. Germline V lookup: CDR1 MGHRA, CDR2 YSYEKL. In DNA, the CDR3 is TGCGCCAGCAGCCCTGCTGGACAGCCTAACACTGAAGCTTTCTTT. This encodes CASSPAGQPNTEAFF.

This rearrangement joins TRBV10-3 to TRBJ1-2; D remains ambiguous. V was trimmed by 0 bases and J by 4 bases, leaving 6 bases between them. Germline values: CDR1 ENHRY, CDR2 SYGVKD. This CDR3 comprises 13 residues. CDR3 in amino acids: CAISESLGYGYTF. The DNA for the CDR3 is TGTGCCATCAGTGAGTCGCTAGGCTATGGCTACACCTTC.

This clonotype has a handful of counts. The V gene is TRBV9, the J gene TRBJ1-1; D might be TRBD1 (5 bases). Germline lookup yields CDR1 SGDLS and CDR2 YYNGEE. The CDR3 covers 13 residues. With 1 base removed from V and 4 bases from J, the gap between germline ends came to 8 bases. Here the CDR3 DNA reads TGTGCCAGCAGCGTATCAGGGCCCACTGAAGCTTTCTTT. It encodes CASSVSGPTEAFF.